These T cell receptor beta chains were read from a single sample in a study of Ad26.COV2.S vaccination and SARS-CoV-2 variants. This table comes from immunoSEQ multiplex PCR, and its TCRdb copy is limited to in-frame clones, with some not included. Counted here are some 370,000 clones, about 80% occurring once; the ten biggest clones make up around 7.3%. Source: peripheral blood, taken in a trial of Ad26.COV2.S vaccine versus placebo. Receptors were obtained from a person aged 18-60 years who received the Ad26.COV2.S COVID-19 vaccine or a placebo. Each CDR3 is given with its conserved first and last residue. D genes are given only for firm matches. Part of the rows lack a size; the others show once, few, many or a class for expanded clones.

J: TRBJ1-6
length: 15
size: -
D: -
V: TRBV6-2/TRBV6-3
DNA: TGTGCCAGCAGTTACGCCGGGACGGTGAATTCACCCCTCCACTTT
CDR3: CASSYAGTVNSPLHF

J: TRBJ2-5
length: 15
size: -
D: TRBD2
V: TRBV18
DNA: TGTGCCAGCTCACCACCAGGCGGGGGGCAAGAGACCCAGTACTTC
CDR3: CASSPPGGGQETQYF

J: TRBJ2-1
length: 13
size: -
D: -
V: TRBV7-3
DNA: TGTGCCAGCAGCCAGAGTCAGGGCGGTGAGCAGTTCTTC
CDR3: CASSQSQGGEQFF

J: TRBJ1-2
length: 13
size: few
D: -
V: TRBV11-2
DNA: TGTGCCAGCAGGGAAGGACGGCAGTATGGCTACACCTTC
CDR3: CASREGRQYGYTF

J: TRBJ1-1
length: 15
size: -
D: -
V: TRBV18
DNA: TGTGCCAGCTCACCGGCGGGCCCGAAGAACACTGAAGCTTTCTTT
CDR3: CASSPAGPKNTEAFF

J: TRBJ1-1
length: 18
size: -
D: -
V: TRBV27
DNA: TGTGCCAGCGTTCCCGTCGGGGGGGGCACCACCTGGAACACTGAAGCTTTCTTT
CDR3: CASVPVGGGTTWNTEAFF

J: TRBJ2-3
length: 18
size: -
D: TRBD2
V: TRBV4-2
DNA: TGTGCCAGCAGCCAAGAGGCCGGACTAGCGGGAGGCACAGATACGCAGTATTTT
CDR3: CASSQEAGLAGGTDTQYF

J: TRBJ2-5
length: 14
size: once
D: -
V: TRBV5-4
DNA: TGTGCCAGCAGCCTCCCGGGAAGTCGAGAGACCCAGTACTTC
CDR3: CASSLPGSRETQYF

J: TRBJ1-1
length: 13
size: -
D: -
V: TRBV7-9
DNA: TGTGCCAGCAGCCTCACATCCCAGGGTGAAGCTTTCTTT
CDR3: CASSLTSQGEAFF

J: TRBJ1-1
length: 15
size: few
D: -
V: TRBV21-1
DNA: TGTGCCAGCAGGGTTTACATGACAGGGGGTATTGAAGCTTTCTTT
CDR3: CASRVYMTGGIEAFF

J: TRBJ2-2
length: 14
size: -
D: -
V: TRBV7-3
DNA: TGTGCCAGCAGCCAGAAATCTACTTCCGGGGAGCTGTTTTTT
CDR3: CASSQKSTSGELFF

J: TRBJ2-1
length: 15
size: -
D: TRBD2
V: TRBV7-7
DNA: TGTGCCAGCAGCCCCAGGACTAGCGGCAACAATGAGCAGTTCTTC
CDR3: CASSPRTSGNNEQFF

J: TRBJ1-6
length: 15
size: -
D: -
V: TRBV14
DNA: TGTGCCAGCAGCCGGGGTACAGGTCATAATTCACCCCTCCACTTT
CDR3: CASSRGTGHNSPLHF

J: TRBJ1-2
length: 12
size: -
D: TRBD1
V: TRBV6-4
DNA: TGTGCCAGCAGAGGGACAGGGGGTGGCTACACCTTC
CDR3: CASRGTGGGYTF

J: TRBJ2-1
length: 13
size: -
D: -
V: TRBV5-4
DNA: TGTGCCAGCAGCTTGGGGCAGGTAAATGAGCAGTTCTTC
CDR3: CASSLGQVNEQFF

J: TRBJ2-7
length: 13
size: -
D: -
V: TRBV5-6
DNA: TGTGCCAGCAGCTGGACCGTCTCCTACGAGCAGTACTTC
CDR3: CASSWTVSYEQYF

J: TRBJ2-7
length: 13
size: -
D: TRBD1
V: TRBV12-3/TRBV12-4
DNA: TGTGCCAGCAGCAAGGACAGGGCAACACAGCAGTACTTC
CDR3: CASSKDRATQQYF

J: TRBJ1-2
length: 14
size: -
D: -
V: TRBV25-1
DNA: TGTGCCAGCAGTGAAAAGACAGCACTATATGGCTACACCTTC
CDR3: CASSEKTALYGYTF

J: TRBJ2-5
length: 13
size: once
D: TRBD2
V: TRBV2
DNA: TGTGCCAGCAAGATCCTAGCGGGAGAGACCCAGTACTTC
CDR3: CASKILAGETQYF

J: TRBJ2-3
length: 15
size: -
D: TRBD2
V: TRBV6-4
DNA: TGTGCCAGCAGTTTTTTAGCGGGGAGCACAGATACGCAGTATTTT
CDR3: CASSFLAGSTDTQYF

J: TRBJ2-1
length: 16
size: -
D: TRBD2
V: TRBV11-2
DNA: TGTGCCAGCAGCTTAGGAGGGAGCGGGGGCTACAATGAGCAGTTCTTC
CDR3: CASSLGGSGGYNEQFF

J: TRBJ1-2
length: 14
size: -
D: -
V: TRBV7-8
DNA: TGTGCCAGCAGCACCCGAGGGGGTCGCTATGGCTACACCTTC
CDR3: CASSTRGGRYGYTF

J: TRBJ2-3
length: 15
size: few
D: -
V: TRBV7-2
DNA: TGTGCCAGCAGCTTAGGGGACCTCCGCACAGATACGCAGTATTTT
CDR3: CASSLGDLRTDTQYF

J: TRBJ2-1
length: 14
size: -
D: TRBD1
V: TRBV2
DNA: TGTGCCAGCAGTGGGACAGGGGGCATCAATGAGCAGTTCTTC
CDR3: CASSGTGGINEQFF

J: TRBJ2-7
length: 13
size: once
D: TRBD2
V: TRBV15
DNA: TGTGCCTCTCAGCGGGGGCCTAATTACGAGCAGTACTTC
CDR3: CASQRGPNYEQYF

J: TRBJ2-1
length: 15
size: -
D: TRBD2
V: TRBV13
DNA: TGTGCCAGCAGCTCCGGGACTAGCGGGGACATTGAGCAGTTCTTC
CDR3: CASSSGTSGDIEQFF

J: TRBJ2-2
length: 15
size: -
D: TRBD2
V: TRBV3-1/TRBV3-2
DNA: TGTGCCAGCAGCCAAGCGCGGGGGTCCGCCGGGGAGCTGTTTTTT
CDR3: CASSQARGSAGELFF

J: TRBJ2-6
length: 16
size: -
D: TRBD1
V: TRBV2
DNA: TGTGCCAGCAGTGAACAGGGGGCGGGCGGGGCCAACGTCCTGACTTTC
CDR3: CASSEQGAGGANVLTF

J: TRBJ1-5
length: 15
size: few
D: -
V: TRBV18
DNA: TGTGCCAGCTCACTCTTTACAGGGTCCAATCAGCCCCAGCATTTT
CDR3: CASSLFTGSNQPQHF

J: TRBJ1-5
length: 13
size: -
D: -
V: TRBV2
DNA: TGTGCCAGCAGTCGAGTAGGGAATCAGCCCCAGCATTTT
CDR3: CASSRVGNQPQHF

J: TRBJ2-2
length: 16
size: -
D: -
V: TRBV6-5
DNA: TGTGCCAGCAGTTACTCAGGCCCATTGAACACCGGGGAGCTGTTTTTT
CDR3: CASSYSGPLNTGELFF

J: TRBJ1-2
length: 13
size: -
D: -
V: TRBV20-1
DNA: TGCAGTGCTAGTCTCAGGGGCCGGGGAGGCTACACCTTC
CDR3: CSASLRGRGGYTF

J: TRBJ1-1
length: 16
size: -
D: -
V: TRBV7-9
DNA: TGTGCCAGCAGCCGCTTCCCCGTCAGAGGGGGGACTGAAGCTTTCTTT
CDR3: CASSRFPVRGGTEAFF

J: TRBJ1-4
length: 12
size: -
D: -
V: TRBV7-9
DNA: TGTGCCAGTTCGGAGGCTTATGAAAAACTGTTTTTT
CDR3: CASSEAYEKLFF

J: TRBJ2-7
length: 15
size: -
D: -
V: TRBV5-6
DNA: TGTGCCAGCAGGTCAGCGCCGGACGCAAGCTACGAGCAGTACTTC
CDR3: CASRSAPDASYEQYF

J: TRBJ2-7
length: 12
size: -
D: -
V: TRBV3-1/TRBV3-2
DNA: TGTGCCAGCAGCCCCCACGGAGACGAGCAGTACTTC
CDR3: CASSPHGDEQYF

J: TRBJ2-3
length: 15
size: -
D: TRBD1
V: TRBV18
DNA: TGTGCCAGCTCAGGGACAGGGCAAGGACCAGATACGCAGTATTTT
CDR3: CASSGTGQGPDTQYF

J: TRBJ2-7
length: 15
size: -
D: TRBD1
V: TRBV6-2/TRBV6-3
DNA: TGTGCCAGCAGTTCAAGGACAGGGGGACCCTACGAGCAGTACTTC
CDR3: CASSSRTGGPYEQYF

J: TRBJ2-2
length: 16
size: -
D: TRBD2
V: TRBV7-6
DNA: TGTGCCAGCAGCCGAACCGGACTAGCTAGGGCCGGGGAGCTGTTTTTT
CDR3: CASSRTGLARAGELFF

J: TRBJ1-6
length: 15
size: -
D: TRBD1
V: TRBV9
DNA: TGTGCCAGCAGCCCCCGCGGGACAGGGGGTTCACCCCTCCACTTT
CDR3: CASSPRGTGGSPLHF

J: TRBJ1-1
length: 14
size: -
D: -
V: TRBV19
DNA: TGTGCCAGTAGTATATGGAGGGGCGACACTGAAGCTTTCTTT
CDR3: CASSIWRGDTEAFF

J: TRBJ2-5
length: 15
size: -
D: TRBD1
V: TRBV5-1
DNA: TGCGCCAGCTCCCTGGGGGACAGGGGTATACAGACCCAGTACTTC
CDR3: CASSLGDRGIQTQYF

J: TRBJ1-1
length: 13
size: -
D: -
V: TRBV5-1
DNA: TGCGCCAGCAGCTCCGGTGGGGCGGTTGAAGCTTTCTTT
CDR3: CASSSGGAVEAFF

J: TRBJ2-7
length: 13
size: -
D: TRBD2
V: TRBV7-3
DNA: TGTGCCAGCAGCATCAATGCGGGGGACGAGCAGTACTTC
CDR3: CASSINAGDEQYF

J: TRBJ2-1
length: 16
size: once
D: -
V: TRBV13
DNA: TGTGCCAGCAGCCCACGAGGTGGCGTATTGGGGAATGAGCAGTTCTTC
CDR3: CASSPRGGVLGNEQFF

J: TRBJ2-7
length: 14
size: -
D: -
V: TRBV11-2
DNA: TGTGCCAGCAGCCCCGAGGTGTGGGGTTACGAGCAGTACTTC
CDR3: CASSPEVWGYEQYF

J: TRBJ1-4
length: 15
size: -
D: -
V: TRBV5-4
DNA: TGTGCCAGCAGCTTGGGTGGAGGGGCGATTGAAAAACTGTTTTTT
CDR3: CASSLGGGAIEKLFF